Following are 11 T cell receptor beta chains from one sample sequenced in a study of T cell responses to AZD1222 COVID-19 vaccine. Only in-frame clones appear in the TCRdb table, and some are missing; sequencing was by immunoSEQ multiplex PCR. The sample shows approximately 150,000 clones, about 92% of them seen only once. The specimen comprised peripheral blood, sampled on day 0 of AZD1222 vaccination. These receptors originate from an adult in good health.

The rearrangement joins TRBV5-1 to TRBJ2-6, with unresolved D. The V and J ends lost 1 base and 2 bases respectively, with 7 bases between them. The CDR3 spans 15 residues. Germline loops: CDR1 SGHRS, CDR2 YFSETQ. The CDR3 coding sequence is TGCGCCAGCAGCTTGCCCCCAACTGGGGCCAACGTCCTGACTTTC. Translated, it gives CASSLPPTGANVLTF.

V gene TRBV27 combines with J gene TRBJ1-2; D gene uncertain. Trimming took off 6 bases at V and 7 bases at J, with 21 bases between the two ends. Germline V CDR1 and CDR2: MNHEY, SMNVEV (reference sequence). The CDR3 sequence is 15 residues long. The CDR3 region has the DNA TGTGCCAGCAGCCCCCTGGGAGGAAGGAGCGGTGGCTACACCTTC. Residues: CASSPLGGRSGGYTF.

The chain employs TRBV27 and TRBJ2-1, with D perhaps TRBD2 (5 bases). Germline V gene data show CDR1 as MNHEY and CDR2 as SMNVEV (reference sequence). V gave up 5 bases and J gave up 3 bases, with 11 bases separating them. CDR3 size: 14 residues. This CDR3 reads CASSRSGSYNEQFF. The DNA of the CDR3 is TGTGCCAGCAGTCGAAGCGGAAGCTACAATGAGCAGTTCTTC.

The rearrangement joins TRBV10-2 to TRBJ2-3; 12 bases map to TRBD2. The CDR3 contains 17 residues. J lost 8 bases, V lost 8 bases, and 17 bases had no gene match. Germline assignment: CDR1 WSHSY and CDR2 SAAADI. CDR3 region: CASQKRRTSGEGVTQYF. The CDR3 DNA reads TGCGCCAGCCAGAAGAGGAGGACTAGCGGGGAGGGAGTTACGCAGTATTTT.

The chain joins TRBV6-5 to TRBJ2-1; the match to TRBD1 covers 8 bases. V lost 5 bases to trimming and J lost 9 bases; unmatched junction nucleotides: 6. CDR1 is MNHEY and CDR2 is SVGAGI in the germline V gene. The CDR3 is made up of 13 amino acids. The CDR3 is CASSPTGEGEQFF. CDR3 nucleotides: TGTGCCAGCAGTCCGACAGGGGAAGGTGAGCAGTTCTTC.

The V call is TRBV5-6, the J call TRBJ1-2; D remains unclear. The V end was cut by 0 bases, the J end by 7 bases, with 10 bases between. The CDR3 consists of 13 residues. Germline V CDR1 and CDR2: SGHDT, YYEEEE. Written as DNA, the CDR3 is TGTGCCAGCAGCTTGGCTGGGGTGAGTGGCTACACCTTC. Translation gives CASSLAGVSGYTF.

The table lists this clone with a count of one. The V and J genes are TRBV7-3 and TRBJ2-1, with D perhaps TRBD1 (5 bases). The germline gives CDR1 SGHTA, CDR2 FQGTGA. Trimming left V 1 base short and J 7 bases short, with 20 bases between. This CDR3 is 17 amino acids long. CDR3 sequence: CASSLRGGAGWENEQFF. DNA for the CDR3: TGTGCCAGCAGCTTAAGGGGCGGAGCTGGGTGGGAAAATGAGCAGTTCTTC.

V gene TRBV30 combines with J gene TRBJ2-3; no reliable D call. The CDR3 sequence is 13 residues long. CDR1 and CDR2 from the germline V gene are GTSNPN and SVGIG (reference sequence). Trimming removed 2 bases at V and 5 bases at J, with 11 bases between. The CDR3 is CAWSLAIRDTQYF. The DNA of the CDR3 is TGTGCCTGGAGTCTGGCCATAAGAGATACGCAGTATTTT.

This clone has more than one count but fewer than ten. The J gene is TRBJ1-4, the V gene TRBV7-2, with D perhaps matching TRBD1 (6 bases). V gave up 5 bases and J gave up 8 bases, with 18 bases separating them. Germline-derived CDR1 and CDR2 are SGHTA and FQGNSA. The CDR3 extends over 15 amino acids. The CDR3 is CASSQRGGREEKLFF. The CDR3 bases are TGTGCCAGCAGCCAAAGGGGGGGGCGAGAGGAAAAACTGTTTTTT. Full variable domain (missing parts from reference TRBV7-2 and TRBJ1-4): GAGVSQSPSNKVTEKGKDVELRCDPISGHTALYWYRQSLGQGLEFLIYFQGNSAPDKSGLPSDRFSAERTGGSVSTLTIQRTQQEDSAVYLCASSQRGGREEKLFFGSGTQLSVL.

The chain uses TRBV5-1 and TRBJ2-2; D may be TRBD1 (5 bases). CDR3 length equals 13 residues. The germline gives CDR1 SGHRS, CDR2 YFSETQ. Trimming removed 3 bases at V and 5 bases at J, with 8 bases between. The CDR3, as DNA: TGCGCCAGCAGCTCCAGGGAAACCGGGGAGCTGTTTTTT. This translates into CASSSRETGELFF.

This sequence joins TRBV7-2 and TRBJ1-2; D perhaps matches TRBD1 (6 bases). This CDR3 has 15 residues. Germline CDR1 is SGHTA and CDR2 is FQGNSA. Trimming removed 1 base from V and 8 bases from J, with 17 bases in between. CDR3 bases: TGTGCCAGCAGCTTAGGCCTACAGGGTTGGAAAGGCTACACCTTC. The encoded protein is CASSLGLQGWKGYTF.